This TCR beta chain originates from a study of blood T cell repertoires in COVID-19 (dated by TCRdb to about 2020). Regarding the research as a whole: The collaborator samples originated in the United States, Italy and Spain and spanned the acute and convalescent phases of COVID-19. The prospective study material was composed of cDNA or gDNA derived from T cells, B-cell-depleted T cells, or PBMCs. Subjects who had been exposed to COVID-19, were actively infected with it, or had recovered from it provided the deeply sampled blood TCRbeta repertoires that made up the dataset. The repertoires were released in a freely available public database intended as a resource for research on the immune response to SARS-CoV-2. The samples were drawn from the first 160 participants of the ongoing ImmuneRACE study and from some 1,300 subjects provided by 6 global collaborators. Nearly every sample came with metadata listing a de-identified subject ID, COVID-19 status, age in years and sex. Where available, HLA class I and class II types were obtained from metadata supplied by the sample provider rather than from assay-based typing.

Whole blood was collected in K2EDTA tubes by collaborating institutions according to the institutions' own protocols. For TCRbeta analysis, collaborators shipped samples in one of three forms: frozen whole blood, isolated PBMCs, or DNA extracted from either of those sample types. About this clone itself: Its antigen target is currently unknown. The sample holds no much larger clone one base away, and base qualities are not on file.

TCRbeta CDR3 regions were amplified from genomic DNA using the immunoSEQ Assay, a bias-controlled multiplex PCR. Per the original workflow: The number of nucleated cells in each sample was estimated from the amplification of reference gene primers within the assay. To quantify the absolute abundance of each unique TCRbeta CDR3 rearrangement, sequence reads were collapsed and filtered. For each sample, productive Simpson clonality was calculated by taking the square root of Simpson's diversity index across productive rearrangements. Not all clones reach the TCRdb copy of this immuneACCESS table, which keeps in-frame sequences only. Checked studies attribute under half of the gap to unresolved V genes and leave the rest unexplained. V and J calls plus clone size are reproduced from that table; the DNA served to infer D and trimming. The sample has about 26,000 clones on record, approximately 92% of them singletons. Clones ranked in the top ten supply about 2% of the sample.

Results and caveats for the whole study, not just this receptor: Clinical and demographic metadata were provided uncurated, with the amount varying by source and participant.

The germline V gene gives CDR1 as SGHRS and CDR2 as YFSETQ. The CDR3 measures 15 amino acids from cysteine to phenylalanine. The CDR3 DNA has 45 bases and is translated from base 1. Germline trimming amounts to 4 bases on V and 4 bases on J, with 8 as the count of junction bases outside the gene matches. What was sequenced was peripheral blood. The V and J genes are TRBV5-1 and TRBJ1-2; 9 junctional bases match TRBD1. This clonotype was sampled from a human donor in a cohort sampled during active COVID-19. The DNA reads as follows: TGCGCCAGCAGCCCGGGACAGGGCGCGGCCTATGGCTACACCTTC. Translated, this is CASSPGQGAAYGYTF. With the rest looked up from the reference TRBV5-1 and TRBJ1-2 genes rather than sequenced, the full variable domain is KAGVTQTPRYLIKTRGQQVTLSCSPISGHRSVSWYQQTPGQGLQFLFEYFSETQRNKGNFPGRFSGRQFSNSRSEMNVSTLELGDSALYLCASSPGQGAAYGYTFGSGTRLTVV.